This record looks at one T cell receptor beta chain sequence and its context. What it binds is not known. The sample originates from a study of cytomegalovirus exposure and HLA in healthy donors. Notes on the study in general: Productive status was seen about 87% or about 30% of the time for most TCR beta V segments in an earlier analysis. The classifier reportedly diagnosed cytomegalovirus status with high specificity and sensitivity. Association with HLA alleles at 0.05 false discovery rate was found for approximately 18,000 TCR beta sequences in a later analysis.

The PCR was carried out with 60 Vbeta primers and 13 Jbeta primers. Repertoires were generated with immunoSEQ multiplex PCR, while TCRdb's copy carries only in-frame clones and drops some. The table includes under 150,000 clones, approximately 78% detected once. Sample: PBMCs. The clonotype was recovered from a woman between 45 and 65 years old in good health and CMV-seropositive.

The CDR3 DNA reads TGTGCCAGCAGCCAGGACCGGGACAGGGGAGAGACCCAGTACTTC. Protein product: CASSQDRDRGETQYF. The J gene is TRBJ2-5, the V gene TRBV14; 10 bases are shared with TRBD1. The J segment lost 4 bases and the V segment lost 3 bases, leaving 5 bases of the junction unmatched. There are 15 residues in the CDR3. Germline V CDR1 and CDR2: SGHDN, FVKESK. The full variable domain, completed using reference TRBV14 and TRBJ2-5, is EAGVTQFPSHSVIEKGQTVTLRCDPISGHDNLYWYRRVMGKEIKFLLHFVKESKQDESGMPNNRFLAERTGGTYSTLKVQPAELEDSGVYFCASSQDRDRGETQYFGPGTRLLVL.